The rows below give T cell receptor beta chains drawn from one sample of a study of OX40 agonist ivuxolimab in advanced cancers. Libraries were prepared by immunoSEQ multiplex PCR; TCRdb keeps only in-frame clonotypes and omits some of them. The data contain tens of thousands of clones, approximately 85% of them singletons. The starting material was CD4+ or CD8+ T cells sorted from blood, obtained in a trial of the OX40 agonist ivuxolimab. These TCRs come from an adult with an advanced solid tumor such as melanoma, head and neck, liver or kidney cancer. CDR3s include the opening cysteine and the closing phenylalanine or tryptophan. D genes are given only for firm matches. Clone size is stated in some rows and not others, as once, few, many or a class when expanded.

abundance: -; v_gene: TRBV27; d_gene: -; j_gene: TRBJ1-1; CDR3nt: TGTGCCAGCAGCCCCAGACCCAGCACTGAAGCTTTCTTT; CDR3aa: CASSPRPSTEAFF
abundance: -; v_gene: TRBV15; d_gene: TRBD2; j_gene: TRBJ2-1; CDR3nt: TGTGCCACCAGCAGGGGGCAACTAGCGGTCTACAATGAGCAGTTCTTC; CDR3aa: CATSRGQLAVYNEQFF
abundance: -; v_gene: TRBV5-6; d_gene: -; j_gene: TRBJ1-5; CDR3nt: TGTGCCAGCAGCTTGGCGGAATTGTCCAGCAATCAGCCCCAGCATTTT; CDR3aa: CASSLAELSSNQPQHF
abundance: -; v_gene: TRBV10-3; d_gene: -; j_gene: TRBJ1-4; CDR3nt: TGTGCCATCAGTGATCTTACAGGGAGAAATGAAAAACTGTTTTTT; CDR3aa: CAISDLTGRNEKLFF
abundance: -; v_gene: TRBV28; d_gene: TRBD2; j_gene: TRBJ2-3; CDR3nt: TGTGCCAGCAGCTCCCGGCTAGCGGGAGGGCCGAGGATAACAGATACGCAGTATTTT; CDR3aa: CASSSRLAGGPRITDTQYF
abundance: -; v_gene: TRBV2; d_gene: -; j_gene: TRBJ2-1; CDR3nt: TGTGCCAGCAGTGAAGATTATTCCTACAATGAGCAGTTCTTC; CDR3aa: CASSEDYSYNEQFF
abundance: -; v_gene: TRBV30; d_gene: TRBD1; j_gene: TRBJ1-5; CDR3nt: TGTGCCTGGAGTCCACAGGGGCATAGCAATCAGCCCCAGCATTTT; CDR3aa: CAWSPQGHSNQPQHF
abundance: once; v_gene: TRBV28; d_gene: TRBD1; j_gene: TRBJ2-7; CDR3nt: TGTGCCAGCAGTCCTTACAGGGGGCCTCGAGAGCAGTACTTC; CDR3aa: CASSPYRGPREQYF
abundance: -; v_gene: TRBV11-2; d_gene: -; j_gene: TRBJ2-7; CDR3nt: TGTGCCAGCAGCTTAGGGGTCGGGGAAGAGCAGTACTTC; CDR3aa: CASSLGVGEEQYF
abundance: -; v_gene: TRBV6-1; d_gene: -; j_gene: TRBJ2-7; CDR3nt: TGTGCCAGCAGGACAAGTCTATACGAGCAGTACTTC; CDR3aa: CASRTSLYEQYF
abundance: -; v_gene: TRBV5-1; d_gene: -; j_gene: TRBJ2-2; CDR3nt: TGCGCCAGCAGCCCGGATAGGGCCGGGGAGCTGTTTTTT; CDR3aa: CASSPDRAGELFF
abundance: -; v_gene: TRBV7-2; d_gene: -; j_gene: TRBJ1-1; CDR3nt: TGTGCCAGCAGCTCCTATCCATCTTTGAGGACTGAAGCTTTCTTT; CDR3aa: CASSSYPSLRTEAFF
abundance: -; v_gene: TRBV5-1; d_gene: -; j_gene: TRBJ2-7; CDR3nt: TGCGCCAGCAGCTTGGGTTACGAGCAGTACTTC; CDR3aa: CASSLGYEQYF
abundance: -; v_gene: TRBV6-5; d_gene: -; j_gene: TRBJ1-1; CDR3nt: TGTGCCAGCAGGATTACCTTCCAGCCGAACACTGAAGCTTTCTTT; CDR3aa: CASRITFQPNTEAFF
abundance: -; v_gene: TRBV11-3; d_gene: -; j_gene: TRBJ2-2; CDR3nt: TGTGCCAGCAGCTTATATTCGGGGAGAGGCACCGGGGAGCTGTTTTTT; CDR3aa: CASSLYSGRGTGELFF
abundance: -; v_gene: TRBV9; d_gene: TRBD1; j_gene: TRBJ1-2; CDR3nt: TGTGCCAGCAGCGTAGCGGGACAGGGAGGGTATGGCTACACCTTC; CDR3aa: CASSVAGQGGYGYTF
abundance: -; v_gene: TRBV4-2; d_gene: TRBD1; j_gene: TRBJ2-1; CDR3nt: TGTGCCAGCAGCCAAGTGGGACAGGGGAGGAGGAATGAGCAGTTCTTC; CDR3aa: CASSQVGQGRRNEQFF
abundance: -; v_gene: TRBV7-9; d_gene: TRBD1; j_gene: TRBJ1-5; CDR3nt: TGTGCCAGCAGCTCGAACAGGGGTGGACAGCCCCAGCATTTT; CDR3aa: CASSSNRGGQPQHF
abundance: -; v_gene: TRBV18; d_gene: -; j_gene: TRBJ2-2; CDR3nt: TGTGCCAGCTCGCATGCCCAACATGCGGCGGGGGCCACCGGGGAGCTGTTTTTT; CDR3aa: CASSHAQHAAGATGELFF
abundance: once; v_gene: TRBV10-3; d_gene: TRBD1; j_gene: TRBJ1-4; CDR3nt: TGTGCCATCAGTGCGGGTCCGGGACAGGGGGAAAAACTGTTTTTT; CDR3aa: CAISAGPGQGEKLFF
abundance: once; v_gene: TRBV7-3; d_gene: -; j_gene: TRBJ2-5; CDR3nt: TGTGCCAGCAGCTTACGTCAAGAGACCCAGTACTTC; CDR3aa: CASSLRQETQYF
abundance: few; v_gene: TRBV6-5; d_gene: -; j_gene: TRBJ2-5; CDR3nt: TGTGCCAGCAGTTGGCCCAGCGGGACATCACAGACCCAGTACTTC; CDR3aa: CASSWPSGTSQTQYF
abundance: -; v_gene: TRBV5-1; d_gene: -; j_gene: TRBJ2-7; CDR3nt: TGCGCCAGCAGCTTAAGCCAGATATTCTACGAGCAGTACTTC; CDR3aa: CASSLSQIFYEQYF
abundance: -; v_gene: TRBV18; d_gene: -; j_gene: TRBJ1-4; CDR3nt: TGTGCCAGCTCGGGACTGGTGGATGAAAAACTGTTTTTT; CDR3aa: CASSGLVDEKLFF
abundance: -; v_gene: TRBV5-5; d_gene: TRBD2; j_gene: TRBJ2-2; CDR3nt: TGTGCCAGCAGGCCTGGACTAGCGGGAGGAACCGGGGAGCTGTTTTTT; CDR3aa: CASRPGLAGGTGELFF
abundance: -; v_gene: TRBV10-3; d_gene: TRBD1; j_gene: TRBJ1-2; CDR3nt: TGTGCCATCAGTGGGGGGGGACAGGGAACCTATGGCTACACCTTC; CDR3aa: CAISGGGQGTYGYTF
abundance: -; v_gene: TRBV30; d_gene: -; j_gene: TRBJ2-1; CDR3nt: TGTGCCTGGAGAGGGACGGTCGATGAGCAGTTCTTC; CDR3aa: CAWRGTVDEQFF
abundance: -; v_gene: TRBV29-1; d_gene: -; j_gene: TRBJ2-2; CDR3nt: TGCAGCGCTGTAACCCTCGGGCCGGGACGCCAACTTTTT; CDR3aa: CSAVTLGPGRQLF
abundance: -; v_gene: TRBV7-2; d_gene: -; j_gene: TRBJ2-2; CDR3nt: TGTGCCAGCAGCCCCAAGGGGTTCACCGGGGAGCTGTTTTTT; CDR3aa: CASSPKGFTGELFF
abundance: once; v_gene: TRBV6-5; d_gene: TRBD2; j_gene: TRBJ2-7; CDR3nt: TGTGCCAGCAGTTACTCGACTAGCGGGATTTACGAGCAGTACTTC; CDR3aa: CASSYSTSGIYEQYF
abundance: -; v_gene: TRBV6-5; d_gene: -; j_gene: TRBJ1-2; CDR3nt: TGTGCCAGCAGTCTGACGGATAACTATGGCTACACCTTC; CDR3aa: CASSLTDNYGYTF
abundance: -; v_gene: TRBV6-6; d_gene: -; j_gene: TRBJ2-2; CDR3nt: TGTGCCAGCAGAGACGCGGGGAATTTGTCCGGGGAGCTGTTTTTT; CDR3aa: CASRDAGNLSGELFF
abundance: -; v_gene: TRBV5-1; d_gene: -; j_gene: TRBJ1-1; CDR3nt: TGCGCCAGCAGCGGGTCGGGGAACACTGAAGCTTTCTTT; CDR3aa: CASSGSGNTEAFF
abundance: -; v_gene: TRBV28; d_gene: -; j_gene: TRBJ2-2; CDR3nt: TGTGCCAGCAGTCCTCCTCTGGGTCCAGCCACCGGGGAGCTGTTTTTT; CDR3aa: CASSPPLGPATGELFF
abundance: -; v_gene: TRBV30; d_gene: -; j_gene: TRBJ1-5; CDR3nt: TGTGCCTGGAGTGTTGACAGCAATCAGCCCCAGCATTTT; CDR3aa: CAWSVDSNQPQHF
abundance: -; v_gene: TRBV25-1; d_gene: -; j_gene: TRBJ2-2; CDR3nt: TGTGCCAGCACAAGATCGAAGGCGAACACCGGGGAGCTGTTTTTT; CDR3aa: CASTRSKANTGELFF
abundance: -; v_gene: TRBV6-5; d_gene: -; j_gene: TRBJ2-2; CDR3nt: TGTGCCAGCAGTTACCGGGCTGCAGGGCTGACCGGGGAGCTGTTTTTT; CDR3aa: CASSYRAAGLTGELFF
abundance: -; v_gene: TRBV6-5; d_gene: -; j_gene: TRBJ1-1; CDR3nt: TGTGCCAGCAGTTACCAGACATGGGTGACTGAAGCTTTCTTT; CDR3aa: CASSYQTWVTEAFF
abundance: -; v_gene: TRBV14; d_gene: TRBD1; j_gene: TRBJ1-2; CDR3nt: TGTGCCAGCAGTCGGACAGGGGTTGGCTACACCTTC; CDR3aa: CASSRTGVGYTF
abundance: -; v_gene: TRBV6-1; d_gene: -; j_gene: TRBJ2-7; CDR3nt: TGTGCCAGCAAGGGTCAGTTTAACTACGAGCAGTACTTC; CDR3aa: CASKGQFNYEQYF
abundance: -; v_gene: TRBV6-1; d_gene: TRBD1; j_gene: TRBJ1-5; CDR3nt: TGTGCCAGCAGTAGACAGGGGGCGGAACAGCCCCAGCATTTT; CDR3aa: CASSRQGAEQPQHF
abundance: -; v_gene: TRBV4-3; d_gene: TRBD2; j_gene: TRBJ2-7; CDR3nt: TGCGCCAGCAGCCAAGTACTAGCGGGGGGGCCGGTATTCCGCGAGCAGTACTTC; CDR3aa: CASSQVLAGGPVFREQYF